This entry concerns a single T cell receptor beta chain. Its antigen is not identified. The PCR contained 60 Vbeta and 13 Jbeta primers. Here immunoSEQ multiplex PCR was the method, and the copy in TCRdb shows in-frame clones only, minus some. The sample lists around 210,000 clones; 70% to 90% were seen once. Germline V gene sequence: CDR1 MNHNS, CDR2 SASEGT. Trimming stripped 8 bases from V and 5 bases from J, with 15 bases between. The CDR3 is 13 residues long. The record originates from a study of cytomegalovirus exposure and HLA in healthy donors. About the study: Roughly 80 million unique TCRs from HLA-typed donors made up an early data release. Findings and caveats of the study: Across donors, presence/absence analyses took sequencing depth to be roughly uniform. An apparent linkage of common viral pathogens to several of the most significant clusters emerged in a later analysis. Researchers catalogued approximately 170 TCR beta chains as cytomegalovirus-associated.

This chain links TRBV6-1 with TRBJ2-5, with D possibly matching TRBD1 (5 bases). This TCR was sampled from a girl aged 2 to 9 in good health and CMV-seronegative. Source material: PBMCs. The CDR3 DNA sequence: TGTGCCAGCGCAACAGGCGCATACGAGACCCAGTACTTC. Its translation: CASATGAYETQYF.